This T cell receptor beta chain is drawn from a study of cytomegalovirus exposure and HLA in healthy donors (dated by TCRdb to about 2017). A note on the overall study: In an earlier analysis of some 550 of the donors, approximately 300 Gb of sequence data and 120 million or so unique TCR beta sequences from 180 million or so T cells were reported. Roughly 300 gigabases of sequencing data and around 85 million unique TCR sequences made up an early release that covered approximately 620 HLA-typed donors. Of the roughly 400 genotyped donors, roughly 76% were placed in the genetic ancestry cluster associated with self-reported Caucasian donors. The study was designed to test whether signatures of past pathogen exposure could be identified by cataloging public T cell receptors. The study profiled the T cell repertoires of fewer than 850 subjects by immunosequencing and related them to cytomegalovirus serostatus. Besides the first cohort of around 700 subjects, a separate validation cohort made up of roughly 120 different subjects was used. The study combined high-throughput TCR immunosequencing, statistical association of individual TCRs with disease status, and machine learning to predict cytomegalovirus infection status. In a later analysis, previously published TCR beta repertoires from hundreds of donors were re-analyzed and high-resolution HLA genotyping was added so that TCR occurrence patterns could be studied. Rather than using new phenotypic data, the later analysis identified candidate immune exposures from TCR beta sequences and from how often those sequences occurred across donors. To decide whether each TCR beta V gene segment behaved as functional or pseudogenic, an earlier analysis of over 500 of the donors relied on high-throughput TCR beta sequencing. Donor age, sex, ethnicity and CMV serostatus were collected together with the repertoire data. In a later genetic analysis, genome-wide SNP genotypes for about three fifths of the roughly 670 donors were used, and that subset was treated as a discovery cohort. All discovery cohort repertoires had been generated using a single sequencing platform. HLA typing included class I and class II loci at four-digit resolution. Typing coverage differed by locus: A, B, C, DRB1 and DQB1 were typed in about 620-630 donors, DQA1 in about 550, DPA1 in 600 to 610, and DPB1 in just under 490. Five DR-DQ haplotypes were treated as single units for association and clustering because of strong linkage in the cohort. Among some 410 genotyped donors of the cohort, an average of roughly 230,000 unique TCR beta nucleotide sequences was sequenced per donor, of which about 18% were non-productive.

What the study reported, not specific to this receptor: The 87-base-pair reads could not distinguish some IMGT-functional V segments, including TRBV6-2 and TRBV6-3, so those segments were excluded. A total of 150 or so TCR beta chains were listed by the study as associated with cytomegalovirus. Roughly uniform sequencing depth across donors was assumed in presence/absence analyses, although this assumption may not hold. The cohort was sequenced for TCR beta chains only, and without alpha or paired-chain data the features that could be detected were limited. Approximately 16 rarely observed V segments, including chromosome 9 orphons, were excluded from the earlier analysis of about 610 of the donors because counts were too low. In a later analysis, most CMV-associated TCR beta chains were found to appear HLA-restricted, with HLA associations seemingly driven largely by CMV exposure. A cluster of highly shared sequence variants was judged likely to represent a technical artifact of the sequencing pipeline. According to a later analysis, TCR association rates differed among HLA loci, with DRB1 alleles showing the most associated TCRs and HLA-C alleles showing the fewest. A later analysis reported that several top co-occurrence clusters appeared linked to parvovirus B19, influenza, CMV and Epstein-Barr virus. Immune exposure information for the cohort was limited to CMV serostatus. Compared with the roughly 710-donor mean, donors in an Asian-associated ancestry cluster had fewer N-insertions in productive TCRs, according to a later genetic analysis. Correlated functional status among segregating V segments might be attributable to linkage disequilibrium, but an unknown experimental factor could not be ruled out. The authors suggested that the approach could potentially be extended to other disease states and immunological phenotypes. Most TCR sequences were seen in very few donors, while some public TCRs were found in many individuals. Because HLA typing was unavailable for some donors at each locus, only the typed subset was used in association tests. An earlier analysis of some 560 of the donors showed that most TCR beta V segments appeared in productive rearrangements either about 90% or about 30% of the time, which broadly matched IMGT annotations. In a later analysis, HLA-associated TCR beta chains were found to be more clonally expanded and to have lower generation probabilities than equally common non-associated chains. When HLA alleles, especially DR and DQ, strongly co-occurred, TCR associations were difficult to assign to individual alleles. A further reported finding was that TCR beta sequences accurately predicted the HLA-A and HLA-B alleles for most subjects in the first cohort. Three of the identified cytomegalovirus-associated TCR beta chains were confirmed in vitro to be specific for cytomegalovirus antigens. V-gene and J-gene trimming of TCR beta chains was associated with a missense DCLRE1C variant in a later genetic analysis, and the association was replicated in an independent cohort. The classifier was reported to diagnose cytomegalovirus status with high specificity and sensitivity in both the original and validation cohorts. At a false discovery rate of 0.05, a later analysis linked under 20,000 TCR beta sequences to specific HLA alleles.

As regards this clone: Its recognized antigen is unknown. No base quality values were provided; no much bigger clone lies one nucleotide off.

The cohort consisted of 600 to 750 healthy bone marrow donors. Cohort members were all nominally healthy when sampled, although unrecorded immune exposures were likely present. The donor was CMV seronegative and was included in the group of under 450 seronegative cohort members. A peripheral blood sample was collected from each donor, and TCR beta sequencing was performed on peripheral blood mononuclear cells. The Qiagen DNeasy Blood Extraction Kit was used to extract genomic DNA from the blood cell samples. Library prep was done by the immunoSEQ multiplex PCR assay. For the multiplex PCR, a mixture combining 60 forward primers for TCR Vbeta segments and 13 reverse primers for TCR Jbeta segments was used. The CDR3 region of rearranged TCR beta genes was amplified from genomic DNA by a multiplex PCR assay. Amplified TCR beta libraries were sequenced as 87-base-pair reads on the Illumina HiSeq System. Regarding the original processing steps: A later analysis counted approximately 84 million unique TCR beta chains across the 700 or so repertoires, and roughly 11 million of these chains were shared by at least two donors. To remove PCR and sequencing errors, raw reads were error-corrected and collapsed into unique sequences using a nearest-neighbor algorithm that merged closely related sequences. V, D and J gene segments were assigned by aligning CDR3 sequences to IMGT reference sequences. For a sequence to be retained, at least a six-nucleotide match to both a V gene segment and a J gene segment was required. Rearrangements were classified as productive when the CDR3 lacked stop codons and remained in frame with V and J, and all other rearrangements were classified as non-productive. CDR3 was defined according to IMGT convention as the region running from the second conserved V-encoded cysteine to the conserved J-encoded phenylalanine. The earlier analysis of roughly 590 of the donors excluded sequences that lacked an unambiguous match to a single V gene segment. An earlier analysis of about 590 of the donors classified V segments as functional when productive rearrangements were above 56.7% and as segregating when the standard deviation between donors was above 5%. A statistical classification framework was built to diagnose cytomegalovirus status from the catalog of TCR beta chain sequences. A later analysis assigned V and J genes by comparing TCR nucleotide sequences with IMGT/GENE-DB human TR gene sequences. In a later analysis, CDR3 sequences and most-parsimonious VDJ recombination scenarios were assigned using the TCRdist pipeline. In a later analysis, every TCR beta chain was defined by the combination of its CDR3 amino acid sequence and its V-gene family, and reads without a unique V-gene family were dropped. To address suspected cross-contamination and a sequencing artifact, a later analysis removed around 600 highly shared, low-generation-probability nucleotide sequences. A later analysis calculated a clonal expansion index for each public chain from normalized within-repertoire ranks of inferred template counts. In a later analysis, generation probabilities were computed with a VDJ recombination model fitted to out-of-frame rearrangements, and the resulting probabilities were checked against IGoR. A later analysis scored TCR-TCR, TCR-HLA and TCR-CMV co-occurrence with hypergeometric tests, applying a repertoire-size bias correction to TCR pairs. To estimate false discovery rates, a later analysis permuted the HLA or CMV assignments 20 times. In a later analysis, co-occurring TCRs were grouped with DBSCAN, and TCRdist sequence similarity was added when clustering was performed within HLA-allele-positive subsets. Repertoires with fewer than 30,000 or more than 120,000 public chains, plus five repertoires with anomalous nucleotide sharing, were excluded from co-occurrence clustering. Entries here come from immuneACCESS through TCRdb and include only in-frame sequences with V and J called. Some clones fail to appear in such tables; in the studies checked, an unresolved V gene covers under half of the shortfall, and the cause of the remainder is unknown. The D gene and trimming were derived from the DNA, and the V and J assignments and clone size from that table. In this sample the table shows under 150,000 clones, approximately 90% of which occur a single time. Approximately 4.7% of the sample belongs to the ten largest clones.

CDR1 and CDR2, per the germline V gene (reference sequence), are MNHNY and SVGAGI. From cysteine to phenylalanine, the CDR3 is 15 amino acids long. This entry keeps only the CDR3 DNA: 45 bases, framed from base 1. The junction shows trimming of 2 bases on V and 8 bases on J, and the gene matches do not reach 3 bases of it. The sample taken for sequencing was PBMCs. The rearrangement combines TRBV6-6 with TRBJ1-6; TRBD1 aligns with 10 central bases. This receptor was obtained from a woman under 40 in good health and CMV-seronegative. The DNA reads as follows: TGTGCCAGCAGTTACCAGGGGACAGGGGATTCACCCCTCCACTTT. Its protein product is CASSYQGTGDSPLHF.